A single sample is the source of the 18 T cell receptor beta chains below, sequenced in a study of brain T cells in children with intractable seizures (dated by TCRdb to the early 2020s). Libraries were prepared through the immunoSEQ multiplex PCR assay. Held by TCRdb, this immuneACCESS table contains in-frame sequences only and omits some clones. Under half of the omission traces to an unresolved V gene where checked; the cause of the rest is unknown. Recorded for this sample are approximately 330,000 clones; about 93% of them occurred a single time. The ten top clones hold 5% to 7% of the sample. This sample's time point label indicates: blood from clinic visit 5 months post-surgery; TSC patient then seizure free. The sequenced sample was peripheral blood, obtained 4 to 5 months after surgery. These receptor sequences come from a boy under two years old with tuberous sclerosis and intractable seizures.

V gene TRBV6-2 or TRBV6-3 combines with J gene TRBJ2-5; 11 positions agree with TRBD1. Per germline, CDR1 MNHEY and CDR2 SVGEGT. The V segment lost 4 bases and the J segment 2 bases; nucleotides outside the gene matches: 0. The CDR3 sequence is 14 residues long. The CDR3 sequence is CASSWDRGQETQYF. The DNA of the CDR3 is TGTGCCAGCAGTTGGGACAGGGGGCAAGAGACCCAGTACTTC.

In DNA form, the CDR3 reads TGTGCCAGCAGCTTGGACGGGGGGCGGTACGAGCAGTACTTC. Translated, it gives CASSLDGGRYEQYF. The V gene is TRBV5-6, the J gene TRBJ2-7, with D perhaps TRBD2 (7 bases). This CDR3 region has 14 residues. V was cut by 0 bases and J by 4 bases, with 11 bases left in between. Germline lookup yields CDR1 SGHDT and CDR2 YYEEEE.

The rearrangement links TRBV10-1 to TRBJ1-1; 8 nucleotides line up with TRBD1. With 3 bases clipped from V and 7 bases from J, the junction kept 1 base outside the gene matches. CDR3 length: 12 amino acids. Germline V gene lookup returns CDR1 WNHNN and CDR2 SYGVQD (reference sequence). As DNA, the CDR3 is TGCGCCAGCAGTGATGGGACAGGTGAAGCTTTCTTT. Its translation is CASSDGTGEAFF.

The chain uses TRBV9 and TRBJ2-7, with D possibly being TRBD1 (5 bases). In germline, CDR1 is SGDLS, CDR2 YYNGEE. The CDR3 extends over 14 amino acids. V gave up 3 bases and J gave up 2 bases, with 12 bases separating them. As DNA, the CDR3 is TGTGCCAGCAGCGGTAATATGGGGCCCTACGAGCAGTACTTC. Translated: CASSGNMGPYEQYF.

The chain couples TRBV13 to TRBJ2-1; perhaps TRBD2 as D (5 bases). This CDR3 has 17 amino acids. V dropped 4 bases and J dropped 6 bases, with 22 bases sitting between them. Germline assignment: CDR1 PRHDT and CDR2 FYEKMQ (reference sequence). CDR3 bases: TGTGCCAGCAGCTCCGTCCCGACTAACCCCTCGGGCAATGAGCAGTTCTTC. Residues: CASSSVPTNPSGNEQFF.

The chain uses TRBV7-9 and TRBJ2-7; D remains unclear. Germline V CDR1 and CDR2: SEHNR, FQNEAQ (reference sequence). The CDR3 is made up of 14 amino acids. Trimming cost V 5 bases and J 1 base, with 12 bases left between them. The chain's CDR3 is CASSPADLSYEQYF. The CDR3 coding sequence is TGTGCCAGCAGCCCTGCGGACCTTTCCTACGAGCAGTACTTC.

There are a few counts of this clone. The chain links TRBV24-1 to TRBJ2-2; 9 bases are shared with TRBD2. Germline CDR1 and CDR2: KGHDR and SFDVKD. V dropped 4 bases and J dropped 5; count of bases not matched to a gene: 4. The CDR3 is 15 residues long. CDR3 bases: TGTGCCACCAGTGAGACTAGCGGATCTACCGGGGAGCTGTTTTTT. Its translation: CATSETSGSTGELFF.

V and J are TRBV30 and TRBJ2-1, with 10 nucleotides matching TRBD2. CDR1 and CDR2 (germline): GTSNPN, SVGIG (reference sequence). This CDR3 has 15 residues. Trimming at V came to 7 bases and at J to 7 bases, leaving 13 bases not matched to a gene. The CDR3 coding sequence is TGTGCCTACGCTTCTAGCGGGAGCCGTGGAAATGAGCAGTTCTTC. This sequence encodes CAYASSGSRGNEQFF.

V usage is TRBV11-3 and J usage is TRBJ2-3; no firm D call. CDR3 length: 14 amino acids. Trimming pared 5 bases from V and 2 bases from J, leaving 11 bases between. The germline V gene encodes CDR1 SGHNT and CDR2 YENEEA. The CDR3 region is CASSPGGITDTQYF. In DNA, the CDR3 is TGTGCCAGCAGCCCTGGTGGGATCACAGATACGCAGTATTTT.

J is TRBJ2-7 and V is TRBV13, with 7 bases lining up with TRBD2. The CDR3 loop spans 16 amino acids. Germline loops: CDR1 PRHDT, CDR2 FYEKMQ (reference sequence). V lost 2 bases, J lost 3 bases, and 10 bases stayed unmatched. This CDR3 reads CASSLRAREGRYEQYF. DNA for the CDR3: TGTGCCAGCAGCTTACGAGCGAGGGAGGGCCGCTACGAGCAGTACTTC.

The rearrangement joins TRBV4-2 to TRBJ2-5; the D call may be TRBD1 or TRBD2 (5 bases each). Germline CDR1 is LGHNA and CDR2 is YNFKEQ. The V end lost 4 bases, the J end lost 4 bases, and 19 bases lay between the germline ends. CDR3 size: 16 residues. CDR3 in amino acids: CASSLRTSGLGETQYF. For the CDR3, the DNA is TGTGCCAGCAGCCTCCGAACGTCGGGGCTAGGAGAGACCCAGTACTTC.

The chain recombines TRBV6-5 with TRBJ1-6; a weak D match, TRBD1 (5 bases). Looked up from germline, CDR1 is MNHEY and CDR2 is SVGAGI. V dropped 2 bases and J dropped 14 bases, with 13 bases sitting between them. The length of the CDR3 is 13 residues. CDR3 sequence (DNA): TGTGCCAGCAGTTACGCTCAGGGACGGTCCCTCCACTTT. It specifies CASSYAQGRSLHF.

This chain uses TRBV27 with TRBJ2-7; tentative D call: TRBD2 (6 bases). V lost 3 bases, J lost 3 bases, and 33 bases lay in between. This CDR3 region has 21 residues. Germline-derived CDR1 and CDR2 are MNHEY and SMNVEV (reference sequence). CDR3 sequence reads: CASSFKHRWGVAAGPHYEQYF. As DNA, the CDR3 is TGTGCCAGCAGTTTTAAGCACCGGTGGGGGGTTGCGGCGGGGCCCCACTACGAGCAGTACTTC.

The chain is built from TRBV11-2 and TRBJ1-2; TRBD1 aligns across 7 bases. Germline-derived CDR1 and CDR2 are SGHAT and FQNNGV. V shed 5 bases and J 4 bases; nucleotides not matched to a gene: 4. The CDR3 consists of 13 residues. The CDR3 sequence: CASSRDSPYGYTF. CDR3 nucleotides: TGTGCCAGCAGCCGGGACAGCCCCTATGGCTACACCTTC.

The rearrangement uses TRBV28 and TRBJ2-3, with D unresolved. The V gene's germline CDR1 is MDHEN and CDR2 SYDVKM. Deletions cut 7 bases from V and 3 bases from J, with 11 bases between. The length of the CDR3 is 13 residues. The CDR3 here is CASKDGFTDTQYF. The DNA of the CDR3 is TGTGCCAGCAAGGATGGTTTTACAGATACGCAGTATTTT.

V gene TRBV18 combines with J gene TRBJ2-7; D not resolved. The CDR3 contains 13 residues. V shed 6 bases and J shed 5 bases, with 14 bases lying between them. Germline V gene data show CDR1 as KGHSH and CDR2 as LQKENI. CDR3 sequence reads: CASSPKDLNEQYF. For the CDR3, the DNA is TGTGCCAGCTCTCCTAAGGATCTGAACGAGCAGTACTTC. The full variable domain, rest sourced from reference TRBV18 and TRBJ2-7, is NAGVMQNPRHLVRRRGQEARLRCSPMKGHSHVYWYRQLPEEGLKFMVYLQKENIIDESGMPKERFSAEFPKEGPSILRIQQVVRGDSAAYFCASSPKDLNEQYFGPGTRLTVT.

This sequence joins TRBV25-1 and TRBJ1-2; 8 nucleotides align to TRBD1. The ends lost 4 bases at V and 4 bases at J; junction bases unmatched: 8. The V gene's germline CDR1 is MGHDK and CDR2 SYGVNS. CDR3 length: 15 amino acids. CDR3 protein: CASSVKQGAGYGYTF. CDR3 in DNA: TGTGCCAGCAGTGTCAAGCAGGGGGCCGGCTATGGCTACACCTTC.

The genes are TRBV6-6 and TRBJ1-2, with D unclear. CDR1 is MNHNY, CDR2 SVGAGI, per germline (reference sequence). The CDR3 spans 15 residues. Trimming took off 0 bases at V and 1 base at J, with 9 bases between the two ends. The CDR3 sequence is CASSYSPAGNYGYTF. The CDR3 nucleotides are TGTGCCAGCAGTTACTCCCCGGCGGGTAACTATGGCTACACCTTC.